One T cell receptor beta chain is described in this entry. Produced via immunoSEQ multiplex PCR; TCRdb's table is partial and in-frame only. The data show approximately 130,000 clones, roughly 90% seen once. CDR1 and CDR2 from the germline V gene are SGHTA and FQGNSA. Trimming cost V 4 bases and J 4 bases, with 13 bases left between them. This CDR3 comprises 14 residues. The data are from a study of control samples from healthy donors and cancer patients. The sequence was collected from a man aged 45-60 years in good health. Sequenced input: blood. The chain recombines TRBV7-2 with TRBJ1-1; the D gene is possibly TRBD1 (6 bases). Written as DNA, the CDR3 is TGTGCCAGCAGCTACACAGGGAGGAGCACTGAAGCTTTCTTT. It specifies CASSYTGRSTEAFF.